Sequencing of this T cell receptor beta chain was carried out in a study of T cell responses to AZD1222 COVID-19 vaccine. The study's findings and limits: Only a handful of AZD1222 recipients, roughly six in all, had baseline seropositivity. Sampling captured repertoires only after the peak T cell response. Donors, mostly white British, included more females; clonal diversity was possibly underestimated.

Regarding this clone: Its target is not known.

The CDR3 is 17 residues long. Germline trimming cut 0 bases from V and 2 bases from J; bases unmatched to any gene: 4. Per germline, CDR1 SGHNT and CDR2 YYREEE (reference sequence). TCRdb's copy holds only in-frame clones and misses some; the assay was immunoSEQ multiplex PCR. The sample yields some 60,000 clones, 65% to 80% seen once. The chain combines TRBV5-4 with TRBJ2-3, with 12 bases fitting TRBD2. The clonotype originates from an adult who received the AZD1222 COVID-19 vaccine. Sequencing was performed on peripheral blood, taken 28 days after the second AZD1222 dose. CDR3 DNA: TGTGCCAGCAGCTTGGTTCTAGCGGGGGGGTTCACAGATACGCAGTATTTT. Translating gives CASSLVLAGGFTDTQYF.